This T cell receptor (beta chain) emerged from a study of cytomegalovirus exposure and HLA in healthy donors. For the study at large: The Caucasian-associated ancestry cluster contained 75% to 85% of the 300 to 400 genotyped donors.

PCR involved 60 Vbeta and 13 Jbeta primers. Assay: immunoSEQ multiplex PCR; the TCRdb copy retains only in-frame clones and omits some. The table shows about 160,000 clones, with about 65% occurring only once. The CDR3 extends over 19 amino acids. V was pared by 4 bases and J by 3 bases, with 18 bases of the junction left unmatched. Germline V gives CDR1 SGHNT, CDR2 YYREEE (reference sequence). Study outcomes and limitations: It was reportedly the case that the classifier diagnosed cytomegalovirus status with high specificity and sensitivity. The study designated 164 TCR beta chains cytomegalovirus-associated.

A word on this clone: The antigen remains undetermined.

The sample comprised PBMCs. This TCR was sampled from a woman aged 25-40 years in good health and CMV-seronegative. The chain carries TRBV5-4 and TRBJ2-7, with 11 nucleotides matching TRBD2. CDR3 loop: CASSRTISGRALDNYEQYF. In DNA, the CDR3 is TGTGCCAGCAGCCGAACGATTAGCGGGAGGGCCCTCGACAACTACGAGCAGTACTTC.